Listed here are 23 T cell receptor beta chains from one sample, sequenced in a study of T cell responses to AZD1222 COVID-19 vaccine. The repertoire was sequenced with immunoSEQ multiplex PCR; TCRdb's copy has only in-frame clones and lacks some. Of roughly 100,000 clones listed, about 90% are singletons. Specimen: peripheral blood, collected on day 0 of AZD1222 vaccination. The source is an adult in good health.

V gene TRBV4-1 combines with J gene TRBJ2-7, with 7 bases aligning to TRBD1. The CDR3 loop spans 14 amino acids. Germline loops: CDR1 MGHRA, CDR2 YSYEKL. Trimming took 1 base from V and 4 from J; bases not matched to a gene: 4. The CDR3 sequence is CASSQVTGPYEQYF. CDR3 coding DNA: TGCGCCAGCAGCCAAGTGACAGGGCCTTACGAGCAGTACTTC.

The table lists this clone with a few counts. The gene calls are TRBV7-9 and TRBJ2-6; 9 bases agree with TRBD1. From germline, CDR1 is SEHNR and CDR2 FQNEAQ (reference sequence). V was clipped by 4 bases and J by 0 bases; unmatched bases: 10. The CDR3 is 19 amino acids. The CDR3 region has the DNA TGTGCCAGCAGCTCGTTCCGGGACAGGGCCTTCTCTGGGGCCAACGTCCTGACTTTC. Protein: CASSSFRDRAFSGANVLTF.

This chain's CDR3 is CATGGARSYNEQFF. In nucleotides, the CDR3 is TGTGCCACCGGTGGGGCACGCTCCTACAATGAGCAGTTCTTC. V gene TRBV7-9 combines with J gene TRBJ2-1, with D perhaps TRBD1 (5 bases). V lost 10 bases to trimming and J lost 0 bases, with 13 bases between them. From germline, CDR1 is SEHNR and CDR2 FQNEAQ (reference sequence). This CDR3 region has 14 residues.

This chain connects TRBV10-3 to TRBJ2-7; 7 nucleotides agree with TRBD2. Per the germline V gene, CDR1 is ENHRY and CDR2 is SYGVKD. This CDR3 comprises 13 residues. The DNA of the CDR3 is TGTGCTCTAGCGGAGGGCAGCTCCTACGAGCAGTACTTC. Translated: CALAEGSSYEQYF.

The chain has TRBV27 and TRBJ1-5; 12 positions match TRBD1. V lost 7 bases and J lost 5; bases outside the gene matches: 3. This CDR3 contains 14 residues. Germline V gene sequence: CDR1 MNHEY, CDR2 SMNVEV (reference sequence). In nucleotides, the CDR3 is TGTGCCAGCACCGGGGACAGGGGGCATCAGCCCCAGCATTTT. Its protein is CASTGDRGHQPQHF.

The chain has TRBV30 and TRBJ1-2; D is possibly TRBD1 (5 bases). Germline-derived CDR1 and CDR2 are GTSNPN and SVGIG (reference sequence). The CDR3 has 13 residues. V dropped 0 bases and J dropped 8 bases, with 13 bases sitting between them. The CDR3 sequence is CAWSVETVTGYTF. Here the CDR3 DNA reads TGTGCCTGGAGTGTCGAGACAGTGACCGGCTACACCTTC.

The chain carries TRBV25-1 and TRBJ2-6; D call uncertain. The V end lost 8 bases, the J end lost 1 base, and 3 bases lay between the germline ends. The CDR3 has 12 residues. Germline CDR1 and CDR2: MGHDK and SYGVNS. CDR3 nucleotides: TGTGCCAGCGGTTCTGGGGCCAACGTCCTGACTTTC. This translates into CASGSGANVLTF.

The table lists this clone with many counts. The DNA of the CDR3 is TGTGCCAGCACCCAAACTTCGAACACTGAAGCTTTCTTT. This gives the protein CASTQTSNTEAFF. This chain connects TRBV11-2 to TRBJ1-1; no firm D call. V lost 7 bases and J 1 base, leaving 10 bases between the germline ends. The CDR3 covers 13 residues. Germline-derived CDR1 and CDR2 are SGHAT and FQNNGV. Together with reference TRBV11-2 and TRBJ1-1, the CDR3 gives the full variable domain: EAGVAQSPRYKIIEKRQSVAFWCNPISGHATLYWYQQILGQGPKLLIQFQNNGVVDDSQLPKDRFSAERLKGVDSTLKIQPAKLEDSAVYLCASTQTSNTEAFFGQGTRLTVV.

This clone was recorded once. This chain joins TRBV6-5 and TRBJ1-1, with D hard to call. Looked up from germline, CDR1 is MNHEY and CDR2 is SVGAGI. This CDR3 spans 14 amino acids. Trimming left V 0 bases short and J 0 bases short, with 5 bases between. This chain's CDR3 is CASSYSQMNTEAFF. The CDR3 DNA reads as TGTGCCAGCAGTTACTCGCAGATGAACACTGAAGCTTTCTTT.

This clone was counted only a few times. For the CDR3, the DNA is TGCGCCAGCAGGGCTAGCGGGAATAATGAGCAGTTCTTC. Protein product: CASRASGNNEQFF. This rearrangement joins TRBV10-1 to TRBJ2-1, with 9 nucleotides matching TRBD2. J gave up 7 bases and V 6 bases, and 4 bases lay outside the gene matches. Germline V lookup: CDR1 WNHNN, CDR2 SYGVQD (reference sequence). The CDR3 runs to 13 residues.

This chain uses TRBV4-2 with TRBJ2-5, with 10 bases lining up with TRBD2. The CDR3 runs to 17 residues. Trimming cost V 0 bases and J 4 bases; bases outside gene matches: 8. Germline assignment: CDR1 LGHNA and CDR2 YNFKEQ. The CDR3 region is CASSQDLSSGGGETQYF. The CDR3 DNA reads TGTGCCAGCAGCCAAGATCTTTCTAGCGGGGGAGGAGAGACCCAGTACTTC.

The V and J genes are TRBV24-1 and TRBJ1-1, with unresolved D. Trimming took 4 bases from V and 8 from J, leaving 13 bases between them. The CDR3 loop spans 13 amino acids. In germline, CDR1 is KGHDR, CDR2 SFDVKD. In DNA, the CDR3 is TGTGCCACCAGTGACCCCGGGCCGGGGGAAGCTTTCTTT. Residues: CATSDPGPGEAFF.

The chain has TRBV9 and TRBJ2-1; no reliable D call. The CDR3 spans 13 residues. The V end lost 1 base, the J end lost 5 bases, and 7 bases lay between the germline ends. CDR1 is SGDLS and CDR2 is YYNGEE in the germline V gene. The CDR3 region is CASSVRWDNEQFF. DNA of the CDR3: TGTGCCAGCAGCGTAAGGTGGGACAATGAGCAGTTCTTC.

The rearrangement joins TRBV7-3 to TRBJ2-2; the D is unclear. The V and J ends lost 1 base and 2 bases respectively, with 2 bases between them. Germline loops: CDR1 SGHTA, CDR2 FQGTGA. There are 13 residues in the CDR3. CDR3 nucleotide sequence: TGTGCCAGCAGCTTAAGTAACACCGGGGAGCTGTTTTTT. Translating gives CASSLSNTGELFF.

This sequence joins TRBV7-6 and TRBJ1-4, with D possibly TRBD1 on 6 matching bases. Looked up from germline, CDR1 is SGHVS and CDR2 is FNYEAQ. CDR3 size: 15 residues. V lost 1 base to trimming and J lost 5 bases, with 11 bases between them. CDR3 sequence reads: CASSLDREGNEKLFF. DNA for the CDR3: TGTGCCAGCAGCTTAGACAGGGAGGGGAATGAAAAACTGTTTTTT.

This rearrangement joins TRBV4-3 to TRBJ2-6; 12 positions match TRBD1. Looked up from germline, CDR1 is LGHNA and CDR2 is YSLEER. The ends lost 0 bases at V and 5 bases at J; junction bases unmatched: 5. The length of the CDR3 is 18 residues. DNA of the CDR3: TGCGCCAGCAGCCAAGATCGGGGGACAGGGGGCTGGGCCAACGTCCTGACTTTC. It translates to CASSQDRGTGGWANVLTF.

This rearrangement joins TRBV13 to TRBJ1-1; no definite D call. CDR1 and CDR2 (germline): PRHDT, FYEKMQ (reference sequence). This CDR3 comprises 13 residues. The ends were cut back, 1 base at V and 0 bases at J, with 3 bases in the middle. The CDR3 loop is CASSLVMNTEAFF. The CDR3 coding sequence is TGTGCCAGCAGCTTAGTCATGAACACTGAAGCTTTCTTT.

J is TRBJ2-3 and V is TRBV14, with D unresolved. This CDR3 has 13 residues. Germline V gives CDR1 SGHDN, CDR2 FVKESK. The V and J ends lost 3 bases and 5 bases respectively, with 9 bases between them. The CDR3 DNA reads as TGTGCCAGCAGCCAGATCCCCGGAGATACGCAGTATTTT. This codes for CASSQIPGDTQYF.

The rearrangement links TRBV10-1 to TRBJ2-1; no reliable D call. Germline loops: CDR1 WNHNN, CDR2 SYGVQD (reference sequence). Trimming stripped 7 bases from V and 3 bases from J, with 25 bases between. The CDR3 is 18 residues long. CDR3 in amino acids: CASTPPHMDGRDYNEQFF. CDR3 nucleotide sequence: TGCGCCAGCACCCCCCCCCACATGGATGGTAGAGACTACAATGAGCAGTTCTTC.

The chain uses TRBV3-1 (or the pseudogene TRBV3-2) and TRBJ1-2, with 8 bases fitting TRBD1. The V and J ends lost 4 bases and 4 bases, in that order; junction bases with no gene match: 5. The CDR3 is 14 residues long. The germline V gene encodes CDR1 LGHDT and CDR2 YNNKEL (reference sequence). The CDR3 bases are TGTGCCAGCAGCCGGACAGGGCCGGCCTATGGCTACACCTTC. It yields the protein CASSRTGPAYGYTF.

This chain links TRBV7-2 with TRBJ2-3; no clear D gene. The V end lost 5 bases, the J end lost 6 bases, and 9 bases lay between the germline ends. This CDR3 contains 12 residues. Germline CDR1 SGHTA, CDR2 FQGNSA. CDR3 sequence: CASSPRGDTQYF. The CDR3 coding sequence is TGTGCCAGCAGCCCCCGTGGGGATACGCAGTATTTT.

DNA of the CDR3: TGCAGCGTTGAGGGGTATGAGGTCTGGACTGAAGCTTTCTTT. Translation gives CSVEGYEVWTEAFF. This rearrangement joins TRBV29-1 to TRBJ1-1; unclear D gene. The CDR3 sequence is 14 residues long. Between the trimmed V and J ends, which lost 3 bases and 5 bases, there was a span of 16 bases. The germline CDR1 and CDR2 sequences are SQVTM and ANQGSEA.

The V call is TRBV6-2 or TRBV6-3, the J call TRBJ1-1; D unclear. CDR1 MNHEY and CDR2 SVGEGT come from the germline V gene. V lost 6 bases and J lost 1, with 9 bases in between. The CDR3 loop spans 13 amino acids. CDR3: CASSPRGNTEAFF. In DNA, the CDR3 is TGTGCCAGCAGCCCGAGAGGGAACACTGAAGCTTTCTTT.